These 30 T cell receptor beta chains came from one sample sequenced in a study of OX40 agonist ivuxolimab in advanced cancers. Some clones are missing from TCRdb's copy, which holds only in-frame ones; the method was immunoSEQ multiplex PCR. This repertoire shows some 77,000 clones, 86% found once; its top ten account for 0.95% to 1.4%. This material consisted of CD4+ or CD8+ T cells sorted from blood, taken in a trial of the OX40 agonist ivuxolimab. Every receptor here comes from an adult with an advanced solid tumor such as melanoma, head and neck, liver or kidney cancer.

This sequence joins TRBV6-5 and TRBJ2-1; 10 nucleotides align to TRBD2. The CDR3 covers 15 residues. V gave up 6 bases and J gave up 8 bases; unmatched junction bases: 10. The germline V gene has CDR1 MNHEY and CDR2 SVGAGI. CDR3 region: CASRQSGRADYEQFF. In nucleotides, the CDR3 is TGTGCCAGCAGACAAAGCGGGAGGGCAGACTATGAGCAGTTCTTC.

V usage is TRBV28 and J usage is TRBJ2-3, with 7 bases identical to TRBD1. The CDR3 is made up of 16 amino acids. Germline values: CDR1 MDHEN, CDR2 SYDVKM. V dropped 6 bases and J dropped 3; count of bases not matched to a gene: 12. The CDR3: CASSQLGQPKTDTQYF. The CDR3 region has the DNA TGTGCCAGCAGCCAACTGGGACAGCCGAAAACAGATACGCAGTATTTT. The entire variable domain, with the rest obtained from reference TRBV28 and TRBJ2-3, is as follows: DVKVTQSSRYLVKRTGEKVFLECVQDMDHENMFWYRQDPGLGLRLIYFSYDVKMKEKGDIPEGYSVSREKKERFSLILESASTNQTSMYLCASSQLGQPKTDTQYFGPGTRLTVL.

This chain joins TRBV30 and TRBJ1-6; no definite D call. Per germline, CDR1 GTSNPN and CDR2 SVGIG (reference sequence). Trimming stripped 4 bases from V and 0 bases from J, with 10 bases between. The CDR3 consists of 15 residues. The CDR3 region is CAWTRKSSYNSPLHF. CDR3 nucleotides: TGTGCCTGGACTAGGAAGAGCTCCTATAATTCACCCCTCCACTTT.

V gene TRBV11-1 combines with J gene TRBJ2-7; D could derive from TRBD1 or TRBD2 (5 bases each). Trimming removed 0 bases at V and 0 bases at J, with 9 bases between. CDR1 and CDR2 from the germline V gene are SGHAT and FQDESV (reference sequence). This CDR3 is built from 15 residues. The CDR3, as DNA: TGTGCCAGCAGCTTAGCGCATGGGGGCTCCTACGAGCAGTACTTC. It codes for CASSLAHGGSYEQYF. The full variable domain, with the rest looked up from reference TRBV11-1 and TRBJ2-7, is EAEVAQSPRYKITEKSQAVAFWCDPISGHATLYWYRQILGQGPELLVQFQDESVVDDSQLPKDRFSAERLKGVDSTLKIQPAELGDSAMYLCASSLAHGGSYEQYFGPGTRLTVT.

The CDR3 loop is CASSQEVNYNQPQHF. DNA for the CDR3: TGCGCCAGCAGCCAAGAGGTAAATTATAATCAGCCCCAGCATTTT. V gene TRBV4-3 combines with J gene TRBJ1-5; D not certain. The CDR3 spans 15 residues. The V gene's germline CDR1 is LGHNA and CDR2 YSLEER. Trimming removed 0 bases at V and 4 bases at J, with 10 bases between.

This rearrangement joins TRBV18 to TRBJ1-2, with a tentative D call TRBD1 (5 bases). Trimming removed 0 bases from V and 8 bases from J, with 16 bases in between. The CDR3 contains 15 residues. Looked up from germline, CDR1 is KGHSH and CDR2 is LQKENI. The CDR3 sequence is CASSPPARAPAGYTF. CDR3 DNA sequence: TGTGCCAGCTCACCACCGGCCAGGGCCCCGGCCGGCTACACCTTC. Complete variable domain (other parts from reference TRBV18 and TRBJ1-2): NAGVMQNPRHLVRRRGQEARLRCSPMKGHSHVYWYRQLPEEGLKFMVYLQKENIIDESGMPKERFSAEFPKEGPSILRIQQVVRGDSAAYFCASSPPARAPAGYTFGSGTRLTVV.

V gene TRBV7-2 combines with J gene TRBJ2-7; maybe TRBD1 (5 bases). Trimming cost V 4 bases and J 1 base, with 11 bases left between them. The V gene's germline CDR1 is SGHTA and CDR2 FQGNSA. The CDR3 has 14 amino acids. The CDR3: CASSSDSRSYEQYF. The CDR3 coding sequence is TGTGCCAGCAGCTCAGACAGCCGGTCCTACGAGCAGTACTTC.

The genes are TRBV11-2 and TRBJ2-7, with D uncertain. CDR1 is SGHAT and CDR2 is FQNNGV in the germline V gene. The V and J ends lost 0 bases and 7 bases respectively, with 10 bases between them. The CDR3 runs to 13 residues. The CDR3, as DNA: TGTGCCAGCAGCTTAGACCCATTGGGGGAGCAGTACTTC. Translating it yields CASSLDPLGEQYF.

The V and J genes are TRBV30 and TRBJ1-1; no clear D gene. Germline V gene sequence: CDR1 GTSNPN, CDR2 SVGIG (reference sequence). The CDR3 is made up of 11 amino acids. The V and J ends lost 4 bases and 3 bases respectively, with 6 bases between them. The CDR3 bases are TGTGCCTGGAATTATGACACTGAAGCTTTCTTT. Translation: CAWNYDTEAFF. Based on the CDR3 plus reference TRBV30 and TRBJ1-1, the full variable domain is SQTIHQWPATLVQPVGSPLSLECTVEGTSNPNLYWYRQAAGRGLQLLFYSVGIGQISSEVPQNLSASRPQDRQFILSSKKLLLSDSGFYLCAWNYDTEAFFGQGTRLTVV.

This chain links TRBV19 with TRBJ1-4; the D gene is possibly TRBD1 (5 bases). Germline V gene sequence: CDR1 LNHDA, CDR2 SQIVND (reference sequence). The CDR3 is 16 residues long. The ends were cut back, 3 bases at V and 4 bases at J, with 15 bases in the middle. Here the CDR3 reads CASSIETEFGNEKLFF. Written as DNA, the CDR3 is TGTGCCAGTAGTATCGAGACAGAATTCGGTAATGAAAAACTGTTTTTT. Based on the CDR3 plus reference TRBV19 and TRBJ1-4, the full variable domain is DGGITQSPKYLFRKEGQNVTLSCEQNLNHDAMYWYRQDPGQGLRLIYYSQIVNDFQKGDIAEGYSVSREKKESFPLTVTSAQKNPTAFYLCASSIETEFGNEKLFFGSGTQLSVL.

J is TRBJ2-5 and V is TRBV27; a weak D match, TRBD2 (5 bases). From germline, CDR1 is MNHEY and CDR2 SMNVEV (reference sequence). CDR3 length: 14 residues. Trimming left V 2 bases short and J 2 bases short, with 9 bases between. CDR3 in amino acids: CASSLTRVQETQYF. The DNA of the CDR3 is TGTGCCAGCAGTTTAACTAGGGTGCAAGAGACCCAGTACTTC.

The chain recombines TRBV6-6 with TRBJ1-1; D possibly corresponds to TRBD1 (5 bases). Deletions cut 5 bases from V and 2 bases from J, with 12 bases between. The CDR3 extends over 14 amino acids. Germline assignment: CDR1 MNHNY and CDR2 SVGAGI (reference sequence). The CDR3 protein is CASSPDSSNTEAFF. For the CDR3, the DNA is TGTGCCAGCAGTCCAGACAGTTCTAACACTGAAGCTTTCTTT.

The V call is TRBV7-3, the J call TRBJ2-6, with D possibly matching TRBD2 (6 bases). Germline V lookup: CDR1 SGHTA, CDR2 FQGTGA. The V gene lost 6 bases and the J gene lost 4 bases, with 10 bases spanning the gap. The CDR3 contains 14 residues. The CDR3 region has the DNA TGTGCCAGCAGGATCGGGAGCGGGGCCAACGTCCTGACTTTC. Its translation: CASRIGSGANVLTF.

This clone was counted a single time. V gene TRBV19 combines with J gene TRBJ2-1; 9 bases line up with TRBD1. Unmatched junction bases numbered 16, after V lost 3 bases and J lost 7 bases. Germline CDR1 reads LNHDA; CDR2 reads SQIVND (reference sequence). CDR3 size: 18 residues. CDR3 nucleotides: TGTGCCAGTAGTATTTCGGGATGGGCGGGACAGGGAGGTAATGAGCAGTTCTTC. Translating gives CASSISGWAGQGGNEQFF.

The rearrangement links TRBV10-3 to TRBJ2-1, with a possible D match to TRBD1 (6 bases). V shed 2 bases and J shed 5 bases, with 7 bases lying between them. Germline loops: CDR1 ENHRY, CDR2 SYGVKD. The CDR3 is 13 residues long. This CDR3 is CAISEKGDNEQFF. CDR3 DNA: TGTGCCATCAGTGAGAAGGGGGACAATGAGCAGTTCTTC.

This chain uses TRBV2 with TRBJ2-2; D gene unclear. Trimming pared 3 bases from V and 8 bases from J, leaving 7 bases between. CDR1 is SNHLY and CDR2 is FYNNEI in the germline V gene. The CDR3 is 12 amino acids. The CDR3 bases are TGTGCCAGCAGTGACGGGTGGGGGGAGCTGTTTTTT. Amino acids: CASSDGWGELFF.

CDR3 DNA: TGTGCCAGCAGTTACCAGGGTAGCACTGAAGCTTTCTTT. Translation: CASSYQGSTEAFF. V is TRBV6-6 and J is TRBJ1-1; possible D gene TRBD1, 5 bases. The CDR3 has 13 residues. Germline loops: CDR1 MNHNY, CDR2 SVGAGI (reference sequence). V was pared by 2 bases and J by 4 bases, with 8 bases between.

The chain joins TRBV30 to TRBJ1-3, with 7 positions matching TRBD1. The CDR3 totals 13 residues. Trimming cost V 5 bases and J 4 bases; bases outside gene matches: 5. Germline V lookup: CDR1 GTSNPN, CDR2 SVGIG (reference sequence). The CDR3 bases are TGTGCCTGGGATAGACAGGGAGGAAACACCATATATTTT. Its protein product is CAWDRQGGNTIYF. The full variable domain, rest sourced from reference TRBV30 and TRBJ1-3, is SQTIHQWPATLVQPVGSPLSLECTVEGTSNPNLYWYRQAAGRGLQLLFYSVGIGQISSEVPQNLSASRPQDRQFILSSKKLLLSDSGFYLCAWDRQGGNTIYFGEGSWLTVV.

The J gene is TRBJ2-1, the V gene TRBV10-3, with a possible D match to TRBD2 (6 bases). The CDR3 is made up of 14 amino acids. V gave up 8 bases and J gave up 5 bases, with 16 bases separating them. Germline V gene data show CDR1 as ENHRY and CDR2 as SYGVKD. The CDR3 is CAISRDGGNNEQFF. The CDR3 nucleotides are TGTGCCATCTCGAGGGACGGGGGTAACAATGAGCAGTTCTTC.

The V call is TRBV5-8, the J call TRBJ2-2; D is possibly TRBD2 (6 bases). CDR1 is SGHTS and CDR2 is YDEGEE in the germline V gene. CDR3 size: 15 residues. With 5 bases removed from V and 1 base from J, the gap between germline ends came to 12 bases. The CDR3 DNA reads TGTGCCAGCAGACCCACTAGCAGGAACACCGGGGAGCTGTTTTTT. Encoded protein: CASRPTSRNTGELFF. The variable domain in full, with the rest retrieved from reference TRBV5-8 and TRBJ2-2, is EAGVTQSPTHLIKTRGQQATLRCSPISGHTSVYWYQQALGLGLQFLLWYDEGEERNRGNFPPRFSGRQFPNYSSELNVNALELEDSALYLCASRPTSRNTGELFFGEGSRLTVL.

The CDR3 nucleotides read TGTGCCAGCAGCACGGGACTAGTCAAAAACATTCAGTACTTC. Amino acid sequence: CASSTGLVKNIQYF. The rearrangement links TRBV7-2 to TRBJ2-4, with 8 nucleotides matching TRBD2. CDR1 SGHTA and CDR2 FQGNSA come from the germline V gene. The CDR3 totals 14 residues. V gave up 5 bases and J gave up 3 bases; unmatched junction bases: 3.

The CDR3 coding sequence is TGTGCCAGCAGCCCTAGCGGAGGGACCGGGGAGCTGTTTTTT. As protein: CASSPSGGTGELFF. The rearrangement joins TRBV6-6 to TRBJ2-2; 7 positions agree with TRBD2. Germline V gene lookup returns CDR1 MNHNY and CDR2 SVGAGI (reference sequence). This CDR3 contains 14 residues. With V trimmed by 6 bases and J by 5 bases, 6 bases remained unmatched.

The chain carries TRBV5-1 and TRBJ1-1; D remains ambiguous. CDR3 length: 13 amino acids. V dropped 8 bases and J dropped 2 bases, with 13 bases sitting between them. CDR1 and CDR2 (germline): SGHRS, YFSETQ. The DNA of the CDR3 is TGCGCCAGTACCGGGATTCCTAACACTGAAGCTTTCTTT. Its protein is CASTGIPNTEAFF.

This chain links TRBV28 with TRBJ1-2, with 11 bases identical to TRBD1. J lost 5 bases, V lost 4 bases, and 6 bases had no gene match. This CDR3 is 15 amino acids long. The germline gives CDR1 MDHEN, CDR2 SYDVKM. The CDR3 loop is CASSSWTGGLYGYTF. The CDR3 DNA follows: TGTGCCAGCAGTTCATGGACAGGGGGCCTGTATGGCTACACCTTC.

This chain joins TRBV5-4 and TRBJ2-3; TRBD2 might be the D (5 bases). In germline, CDR1 is SGHNT, CDR2 YYREEE (reference sequence). Trimming took 6 bases from V and 2 from J, leaving 10 bases between them. The CDR3 spans 13 residues. Here the CDR3 reads CASNGLATDTQYF. The CDR3 DNA reads TGTGCCAGCAACGGACTTGCCACAGATACGCAGTATTTT.

The CDR3 nucleotides read TGTGCCAGCAGTTTTGATACAGGGGATCAGCCCCAGCATTTT. Encoded protein: CASSFDTGDQPQHF. J is TRBJ1-5 and V is TRBV28, with 7 bases that match TRBD1. The CDR3 is 14 amino acids. Germline assignment: CDR1 MDHEN and CDR2 SYDVKM. Trimming took 3 bases from V and 5 from J; bases not matched to a gene: 4.

This chain uses TRBV20-1 with TRBJ2-1; TRBD1 aligns across 7 bases. The CDR3 has 11 amino acids. V shed 5 bases and J 7 bases; nucleotides not matched to a gene: 2. Germline V lookup: CDR1 DFQATT, CDR2 SNEGSKA (reference sequence). DNA for the CDR3: TGCAGTGCTCCCAGGGGGAATGAGCAGTTCTTC. Its protein product is CSAPRGNEQFF.

V is TRBV7-2 and J is TRBJ2-3; D tentatively fits TRBD1 or TRBD2 (5 bases each). The CDR3 has 14 residues. CDR1 is SGHTA, CDR2 FQGNSA, per germline. Trimming shortened V by 2 bases and J by 4 bases, and 10 bases separated the two germline ends. The CDR3 DNA reads as TGTGCCAGCAGCTTATTTCGGGGCCCAGATACGCAGTATTTT. It codes for CASSLFRGPDTQYF.

The chain carries TRBV6-5 and TRBJ2-7, with D uncertain. Trimming pared 3 bases from V and 6 bases from J, leaving 12 bases between. Germline V gene sequence: CDR1 MNHEY, CDR2 SVGAGI. This CDR3 region has 13 residues. The CDR3 region has the DNA TGTGCCAGCAGTTATGGCCGCCACGGCGAGCAGTACTTC. This codes for CASSYGRHGEQYF.

The V call is TRBV10-3, the J call TRBJ2-5; 11 bases match TRBD2. CDR3 size: 16 residues. Trimming took 6 bases from V and 2 from J; bases not matched to a gene: 8. Germline assignment: CDR1 ENHRY and CDR2 SYGVKD. The chain's CDR3 is CAIRPGLAGVQETQYF. The CDR3 nucleotides are TGTGCCATCAGGCCAGGACTAGCGGGCGTACAAGAGACCCAGTACTTC.